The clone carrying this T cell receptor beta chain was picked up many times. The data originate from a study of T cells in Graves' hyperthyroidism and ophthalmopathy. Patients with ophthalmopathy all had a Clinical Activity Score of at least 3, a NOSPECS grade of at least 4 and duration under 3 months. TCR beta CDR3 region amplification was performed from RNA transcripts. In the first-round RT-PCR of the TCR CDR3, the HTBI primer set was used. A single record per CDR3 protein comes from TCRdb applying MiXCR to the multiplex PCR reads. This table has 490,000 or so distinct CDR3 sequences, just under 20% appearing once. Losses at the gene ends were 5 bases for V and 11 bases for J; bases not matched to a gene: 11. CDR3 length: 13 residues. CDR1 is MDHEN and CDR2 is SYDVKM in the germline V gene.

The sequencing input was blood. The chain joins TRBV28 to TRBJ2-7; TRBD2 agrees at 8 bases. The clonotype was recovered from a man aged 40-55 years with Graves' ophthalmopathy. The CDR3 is CASSPSRLLAEYF. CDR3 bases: TGTGCCAGCAGTCCTAGTAGGCTACTAGCGGAGTACTTC.